The clone carrying this T cell receptor beta chain was recorded once. As yet, its antigen is unknown. The PCR made use of 60 Vbeta and 13 Jbeta primers. Authors' analysis steps: An analysis performed later counted around 80 million unique TCR beta chains (approximately 10 million of them shared). Profiled with immunoSEQ multiplex PCR; TCRdb holds only in-frame clones, not every one. The DNA gave D and trimming, while V, J and clone size come from that table. Of about 110,000 clones listed, about four fifths were seen once; the top ten hold less than 3%. The data were taken from a study of cytomegalovirus exposure and HLA in healthy donors. Study-wide points: An assumption of roughly uniform sequencing depth across donors underlay the presence/absence analyses. It has been reported that TCR beta sequences accurately predicted the HLA-A and HLA-B alleles of most subjects.

The CDR3 loop spans 12 amino acids. V lost 1 base to trimming and J lost 10 bases; unmatched junction nucleotides: 2. CDR1 is LGHNT and CDR2 is FRNRAP in the germline V gene. Sequenced material: PBMCs. The chain carries TRBV12-5 and TRBJ1-1; 8 bases map to TRBD1. The clonotype comes from an older woman in good health and CMV-seropositive. For the CDR3, the DNA is TGTGCTAGTGGTTTGGCCGACAGGGGAGCTTTCTTT. Encoded protein: CASGLADRGAFF.